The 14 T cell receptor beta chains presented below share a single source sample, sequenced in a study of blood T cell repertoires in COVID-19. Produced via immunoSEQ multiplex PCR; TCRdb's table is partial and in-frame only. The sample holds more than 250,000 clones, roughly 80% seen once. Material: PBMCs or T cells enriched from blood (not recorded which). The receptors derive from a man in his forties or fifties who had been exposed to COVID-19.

CDR3 region: CASSIEGVGTEAFF. DNA of the CDR3: TGTGCCAGTAGTATTGAGGGGGTAGGCACTGAAGCTTTCTTT. This chain links TRBV19 with TRBJ1-1, with a weak D call TRBD1 (6 bases). Germline V gene lookup returns CDR1 LNHDA and CDR2 SQIVND (reference sequence). CDR3 length equals 14 residues. Trimming shortened V by 3 bases and J by 4 bases, and 12 bases separated the two germline ends.

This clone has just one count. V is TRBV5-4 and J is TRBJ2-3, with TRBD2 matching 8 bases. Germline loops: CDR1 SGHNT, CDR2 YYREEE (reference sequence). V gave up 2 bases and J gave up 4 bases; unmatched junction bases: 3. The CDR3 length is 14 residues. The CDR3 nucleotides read TGTGCCAGCAGCTTCAGCGGGAGTTCAGATACGCAGTATTTT. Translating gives CASSFSGSSDTQYF. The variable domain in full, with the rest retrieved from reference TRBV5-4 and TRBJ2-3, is ETGVTQSPTHLIKTRGQQVTLRCSSQSGHNTVSWYQQALGQGPQFIFQYYREEENGRGNFPPRFSGLQFPNYSSELNVNALELDDSALYLCASSFSGSSDTQYFGPGTRLTVL.

The CDR3 coding sequence is TGTGCCAGCAGCTTAATCATGGAGAGGGGGAAGTTCTTC. Residues: CASSLIMERGKFF. J is TRBJ2-1 and V is TRBV7-2; D is perhaps TRBD1 (6 bases). The CDR3 runs 13 residues. Between the trimmed V and J ends, which lost 2 bases and 14 bases, there was a span of 16 bases. Germline CDR1 is SGHTA and CDR2 is FQGNSA. The full variable domain, rest sourced from reference TRBV7-2 and TRBJ2-1, is GAGVSQSPSNKVTEKGKDVELRCDPISGHTALYWYRQSLGQGLEFLIYFQGNSAPDKSGLPSDRFSAERTGGSVSTLTIQRTQQEDSAVYLCASSLIMERGKFFGPGTRLTVL.

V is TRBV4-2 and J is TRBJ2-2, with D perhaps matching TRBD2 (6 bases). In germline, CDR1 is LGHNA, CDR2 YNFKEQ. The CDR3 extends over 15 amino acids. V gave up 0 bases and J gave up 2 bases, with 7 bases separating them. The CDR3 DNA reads TGTGCCAGCAGCCAAGATAGCGGAAACACCGGGGAGCTGTTTTTT. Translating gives CASSQDSGNTGELFF.

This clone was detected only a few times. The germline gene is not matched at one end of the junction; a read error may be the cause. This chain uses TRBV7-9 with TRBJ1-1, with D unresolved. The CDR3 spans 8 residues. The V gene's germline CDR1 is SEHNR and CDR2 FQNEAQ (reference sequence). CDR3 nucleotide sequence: TGTGCCAGCAGCTTACCGGTCTTT. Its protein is CASSLPVF.

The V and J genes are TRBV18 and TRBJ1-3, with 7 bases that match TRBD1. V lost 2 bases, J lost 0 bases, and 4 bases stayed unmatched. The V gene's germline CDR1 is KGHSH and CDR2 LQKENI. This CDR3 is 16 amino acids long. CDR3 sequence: CASSPETGSSGNTIYF. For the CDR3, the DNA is TGTGCCAGCTCACCAGAGACAGGGTCCTCTGGAAACACCATATATTTT.

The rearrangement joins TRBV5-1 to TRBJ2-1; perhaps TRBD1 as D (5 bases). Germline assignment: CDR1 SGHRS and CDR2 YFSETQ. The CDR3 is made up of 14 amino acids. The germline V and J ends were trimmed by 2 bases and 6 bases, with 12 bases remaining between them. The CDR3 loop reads CASSLGAEFNEQFF. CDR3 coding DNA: TGCGCCAGCAGCTTAGGGGCGGAGTTCAATGAGCAGTTCTTC.

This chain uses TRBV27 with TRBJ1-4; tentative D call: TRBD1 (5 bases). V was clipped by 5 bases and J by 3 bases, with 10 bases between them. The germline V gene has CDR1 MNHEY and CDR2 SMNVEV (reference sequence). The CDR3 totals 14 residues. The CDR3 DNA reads TGTGCCAGCAGTCGGGGGGTGGCTAATGAAAAACTGTTTTTT. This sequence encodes CASSRGVANEKLFF.

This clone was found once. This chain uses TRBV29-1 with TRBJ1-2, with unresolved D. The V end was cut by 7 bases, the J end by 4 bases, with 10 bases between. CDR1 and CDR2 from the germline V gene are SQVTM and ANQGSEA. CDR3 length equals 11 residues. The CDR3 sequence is CSAPSGYGYTF. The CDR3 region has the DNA TGCAGCGCCCCATCAGGCTATGGCTACACCTTC. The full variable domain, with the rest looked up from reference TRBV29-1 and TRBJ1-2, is SAVISQKPSRDICQRGTSLTIQCQVDSQVTMMFWYRQQPGQSLTLIATANQGSEATYESGFVIDKFPISRPNLTFSTLTVSNMSPEDSSIYLCSAPSGYGYTFGSGTRLTVV.

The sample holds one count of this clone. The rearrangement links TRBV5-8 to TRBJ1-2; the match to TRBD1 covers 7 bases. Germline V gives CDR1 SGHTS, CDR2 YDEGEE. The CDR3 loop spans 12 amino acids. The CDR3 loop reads CASQGANYGYTF. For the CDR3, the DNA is TGTGCTTCGCAGGGGGCTAACTATGGCTACACCTTC.

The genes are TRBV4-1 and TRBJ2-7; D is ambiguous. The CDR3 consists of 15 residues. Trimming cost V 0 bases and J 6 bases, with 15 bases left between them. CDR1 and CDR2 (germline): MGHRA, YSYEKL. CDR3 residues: CASSQEESTPREQYF. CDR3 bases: TGCGCCAGCAGCCAAGAAGAATCGACTCCCCGCGAGCAGTACTTC.

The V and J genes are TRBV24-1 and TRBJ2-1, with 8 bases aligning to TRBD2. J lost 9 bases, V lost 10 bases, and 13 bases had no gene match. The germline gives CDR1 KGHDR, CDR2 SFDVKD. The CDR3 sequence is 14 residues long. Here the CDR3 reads CATAGEREFGEQFF. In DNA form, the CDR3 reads TGTGCCACTGCAGGAGAGCGGGAGTTCGGTGAGCAGTTCTTC.

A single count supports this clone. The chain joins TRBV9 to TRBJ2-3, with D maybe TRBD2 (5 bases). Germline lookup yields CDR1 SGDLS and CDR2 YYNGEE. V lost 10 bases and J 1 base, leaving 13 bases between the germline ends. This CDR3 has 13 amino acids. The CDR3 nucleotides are TGTGCCTCGTCCGGGATAGGCACAGATACGCAGTATTTT. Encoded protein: CASSGIGTDTQYF.

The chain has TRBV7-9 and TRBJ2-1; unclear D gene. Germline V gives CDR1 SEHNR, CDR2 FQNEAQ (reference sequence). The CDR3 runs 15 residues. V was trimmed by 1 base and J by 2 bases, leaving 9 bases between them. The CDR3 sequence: CASSLGAIPYNEQFF. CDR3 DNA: TGTGCCAGCAGCTTAGGAGCAATACCCTACAATGAGCAGTTCTTC.